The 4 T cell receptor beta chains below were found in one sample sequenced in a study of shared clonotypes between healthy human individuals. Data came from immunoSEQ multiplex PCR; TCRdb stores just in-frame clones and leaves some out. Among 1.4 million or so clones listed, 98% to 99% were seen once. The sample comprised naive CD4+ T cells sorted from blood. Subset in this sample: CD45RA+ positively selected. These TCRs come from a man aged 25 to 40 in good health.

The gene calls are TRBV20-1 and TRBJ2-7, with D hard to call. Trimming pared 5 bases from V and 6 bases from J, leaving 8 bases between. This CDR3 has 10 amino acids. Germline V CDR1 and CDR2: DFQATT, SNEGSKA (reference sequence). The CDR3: CSAERLEQYF. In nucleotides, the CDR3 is TGCAGTGCTGAAAGACTCGAGCAGTACTTC.

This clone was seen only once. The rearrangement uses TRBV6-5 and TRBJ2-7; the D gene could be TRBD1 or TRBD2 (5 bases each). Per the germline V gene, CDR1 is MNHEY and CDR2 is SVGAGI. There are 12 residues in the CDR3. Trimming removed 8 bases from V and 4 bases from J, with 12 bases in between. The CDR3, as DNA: TGTGCCAGCCGGGACGTTGCATACGAGCAGTACTTC. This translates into CASRDVAYEQYF.

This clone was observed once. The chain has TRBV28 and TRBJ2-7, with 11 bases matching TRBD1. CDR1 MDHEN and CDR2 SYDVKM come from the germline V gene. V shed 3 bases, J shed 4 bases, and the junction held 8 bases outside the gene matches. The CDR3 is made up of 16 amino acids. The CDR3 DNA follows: TGTGCCAGCAGTTTCCATGGACAGGGGGCATCGTACGAGCAGTACTTC. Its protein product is CASSFHGQGASYEQYF. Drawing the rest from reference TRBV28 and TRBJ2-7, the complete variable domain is DVKVTQSSRYLVKRTGEKVFLECVQDMDHENMFWYRQDPGLGLRLIYFSYDVKMKEKGDIPEGYSVSREKKERFSLILESASTNQTSMYLCASSFHGQGASYEQYFGPGTRLTVT.

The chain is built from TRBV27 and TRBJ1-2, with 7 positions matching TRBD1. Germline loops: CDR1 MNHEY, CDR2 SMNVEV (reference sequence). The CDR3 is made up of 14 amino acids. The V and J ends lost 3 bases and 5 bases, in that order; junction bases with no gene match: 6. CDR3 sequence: CASSLDRRAYGYTF. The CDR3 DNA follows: TGTGCCAGCAGTTTGGACAGGAGGGCATATGGCTACACCTTC.